This record concerns one TCR beta chain sequence. Its specificity is not known. The sample originates from a study of somatic mutations in cytotoxic T cells in rheumatoid arthritis. Study-wide context: The researchers flow-sorted some T-cell populations stained with V beta antibodies and got nearly 100% purity, and these included V beta1+ cells sequenced for TCRB.

As handled by the study authors: Patient-derived CD8+ clones with a size above 1% showed rare matches to published virus-specific TCRB sequences. The data were produced by immunoSEQ multiplex PCR, yet TCRdb's version contains in-frame clones alone and is incomplete. The DNA gave D and trimming, while V, J and clone size come from that table. The repertoire holds about 15,000 clones, with about nine tenths as singletons. Study-level results: Increasing age coincided with elevated CD8+ clonality among rheumatoid arthritis patients, though not among healthy controls. Antigens bound by the expanded CD8+ clones were not identified.

The sequenced material came from CD4+ T cells sorted from blood. The TCR comes from a man aged 70-80 years with rheumatoid arthritis.

The CDR3 protein is CASSSQLAGGSEQYF. The CDR3 DNA follows: TGTGCCAGCAGTTCCCAACTAGCGGGAGGGAGCGAGCAGTACTTC. The rearrangement uses TRBV27 and TRBJ2-7, with TRBD2 identical over 13 bases. V was clipped by 4 bases and J by 6 bases; unmatched bases: 6. This CDR3 has 15 residues. CDR1 and CDR2 (germline): MNHEY, SMNVEV (reference sequence).